This passage covers 4 T cell receptor beta chains from one sample sequenced in a study of Ad26.COV2.S vaccination and SARS-CoV-2 variants. Specified treatment: some 20 received Ad26.COV2.S at low or high dose, single or two shots; about 5 received placebo; per-sample allocation not given. Samples analyzed were those drawn on day 63 after the first vaccine or placebo injection. The data were produced by immunoSEQ multiplex PCR, yet TCRdb's version contains in-frame clones alone and is incomplete. Among 350,000 to 500,000 clones listed, 80% to 95% were seen once. The specimen was peripheral blood, collected in a trial of Ad26.COV2.S vaccine versus placebo. The receptors originated from a person aged 18-60 years who received the Ad26.COV2.S COVID-19 vaccine or a placebo.

J is TRBJ1-5 and V is TRBV6-5, with a weak D call TRBD1 (5 bases). The V gene's germline CDR1 is MNHEY and CDR2 SVGAGI. V lost 7 bases and J 0 bases, leaving 13 bases between the germline ends. The CDR3 covers 15 residues. For the CDR3, the DNA is TGTGCCAGCAAAAGGGGAAGCTATAGCAATCAGCCCCAGCATTTT. The encoded protein is CASKRGSYSNQPQHF.

The rearrangement joins TRBV15 to TRBJ2-5, with D tentatively TRBD1 (6 bases). Germline assignment: CDR1 LNHNV and CDR2 YYDKDF (reference sequence). The germline V and J ends were trimmed by 0 bases and 1 base, with 9 bases remaining between them. The CDR3 spans 15 residues. This chain's CDR3 is CATSRDLGGQETQYF. The CDR3 region has the DNA TGTGCCACCAGCAGAGATTTAGGGGGCCAAGAGACCCAGTACTTC.

J is TRBJ2-2 and V is TRBV18; D is ambiguous. The CDR3 runs 16 residues. From germline, CDR1 is KGHSH and CDR2 LQKENI. V was pared by 3 bases and J by 3 bases, with 14 bases between. This CDR3 is CASSPLSTSYTGELFF. CDR3 DNA: TGTGCCAGCTCACCCCTGTCCACCTCTTACACCGGGGAGCTGTTTTTT.

The genes are TRBV13 and TRBJ2-1; D is perhaps TRBD2 (6 bases). Germline V lookup: CDR1 PRHDT, CDR2 FYEKMQ (reference sequence). V dropped 5 bases and J dropped 9 bases, with 11 bases sitting between them. The CDR3 has 12 amino acids. CDR3: CASSPGAGEQFF. The DNA for the CDR3 is TGTGCCAGCAGCCCGGGAGCGGGTGAGCAGTTCTTC.